This T cell receptor (beta chain) was profiled in a study of T cells after yellow fever vaccination. Study-wide background: Fractions low in cell number were prepared with SMART-Seq v4 Ultra Low Input. General study results and limits: Sorted repertoires could include abundant contaminating clonotypes from bulk cells. Reappearance after the booster was seen for most primary-vaccination clones, at 95% to 96% CD4 and 88% CD8.

MiXCR, applied by TCRdb to the 5' RACE reads, yields one record per CDR3 protein. The repertoire holds a few hundred thousand distinct CDR3 sequences, 7% to 9% seen once, with around 17% in the top ten. This clonotype occurred a few times. Its antigen is still unknown. Germline-derived CDR1 and CDR2 are MNHNS and SASEGT. The ends lost 5 bases at V and 6 bases at J; junction bases unmatched: 8. The CDR3 is made up of 14 amino acids. Specimen: PBMCs, collected about 41 days after the first yellow fever vaccination. This receptor was identified in a man aged 18 to 29 who received the YFV17D yellow fever vaccine. The chain links TRBV6-1 to TRBJ2-7, with 9 bases lining up with TRBD1. CDR3 residues: CASSRGQGRGEQYV. Here the CDR3 DNA reads TGTGCCAGCAGTAGAGGACAGGGGCGCGGCGAGCAGTACGTC.